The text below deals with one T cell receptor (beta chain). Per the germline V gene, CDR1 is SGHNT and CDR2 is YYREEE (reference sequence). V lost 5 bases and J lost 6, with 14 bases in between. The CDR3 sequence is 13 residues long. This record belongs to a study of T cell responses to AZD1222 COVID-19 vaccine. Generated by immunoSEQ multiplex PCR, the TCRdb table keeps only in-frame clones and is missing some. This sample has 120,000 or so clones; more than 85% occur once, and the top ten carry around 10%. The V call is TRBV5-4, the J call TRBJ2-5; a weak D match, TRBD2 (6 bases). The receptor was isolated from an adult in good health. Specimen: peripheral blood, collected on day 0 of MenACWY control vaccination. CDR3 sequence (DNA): TGTGCCAGCAGTAGTAGCGGTAGGAAGACCCAGTACTTC. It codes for CASSSSGRKTQYF.